The source of this TCR beta chain is a study of cytomegalovirus exposure and HLA in healthy donors. General study findings and limits: Across donors, presence/absence analyses took sequencing depth to be roughly uniform.

About this clone: The antigen remains unidentified.

V shed 5 bases and J 0 bases; nucleotides not matched to a gene: 7. The length of the CDR3 is 15 residues. Looked up from germline, CDR1 is SGHTA and CDR2 is FQGTGA. Vbeta (60) and Jbeta (13) primers were used in the PCR. Profiling relied on immunoSEQ multiplex PCR, and the TCRdb table lists in-frame clones only, not all of them. This sample has some 170,000 clones; more than 65% occur once, and the top ten carry roughly 1.3%. The specimen sequenced was PBMCs. The receptor comes from a woman between 45 and 65 years old in good health and CMV-seronegative. This chain connects TRBV7-3 to TRBJ2-7; 7 bases fit TRBD1. The CDR3 nucleotides read TGTGCCAGCAGCCTAAGACAGGGCCGCTCCTACGAGCAGTACTTC. This sequence encodes CASSLRQGRSYEQYF.